The clone carrying this T cell receptor beta chain was picked up many times. Its antigen is not identified. This sample is part of a study of T-cell reconstitution after alpha-beta-depleted transplantation in children. CDR1 and CDR2 (germline): SGHAT, FQDESV (reference sequence). The V gene end was trimmed by 5 bases and the J gene end by 1 base; junction bases not matched to a gene: 5. The CDR3 extends over 14 amino acids. Points from the study as a whole: It was newly produced T cells that mostly accounted for T-cell counts and diversity one year after transplant. Alpha-beta T cells about two months after transplant reportedly derived from several hundred expanded graft clones. The high TCRbeta diversity at day 60 in some patients came from surviving recipient T cells and thymic progenitors.

Unique molecular identifiers featured in how the TCRbeta library was prepared. Each CDR3 protein gets one entry after TCRdb re-called the PCR reads with MiXCR. The table records about 470,000 distinct CDR3 sequences, around 46% of them present only once. This sequence was found in a girl aged 2-10 years with aplastic anemia, due to receive a stem cell transplant. V gene TRBV11-1 combines with J gene TRBJ2-7; 7 positions match TRBD1. The specimen comprised PBMCs, sampled before TCRalphabeta/CD19-depleted stem cell transplant. The DNA of the CDR3 is TGTGCCAGCAGCCGCCGGGACAGTTCCTACGAGCAGTACTTC. This translates into CASSRRDSSYEQYF.